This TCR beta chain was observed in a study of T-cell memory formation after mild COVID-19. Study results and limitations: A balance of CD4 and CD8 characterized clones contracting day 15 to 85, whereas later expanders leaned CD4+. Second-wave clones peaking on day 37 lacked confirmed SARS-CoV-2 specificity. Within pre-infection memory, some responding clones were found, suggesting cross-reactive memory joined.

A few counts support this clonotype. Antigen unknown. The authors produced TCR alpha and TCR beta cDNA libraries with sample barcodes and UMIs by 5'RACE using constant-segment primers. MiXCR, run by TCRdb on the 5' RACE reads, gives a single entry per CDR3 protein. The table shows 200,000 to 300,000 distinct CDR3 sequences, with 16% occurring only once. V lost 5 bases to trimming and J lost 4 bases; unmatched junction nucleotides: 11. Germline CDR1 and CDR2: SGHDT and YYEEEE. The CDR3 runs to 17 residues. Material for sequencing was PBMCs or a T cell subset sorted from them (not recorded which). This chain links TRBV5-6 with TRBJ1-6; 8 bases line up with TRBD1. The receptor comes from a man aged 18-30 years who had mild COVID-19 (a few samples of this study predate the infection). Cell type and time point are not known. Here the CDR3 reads CASSVRQGRTYNSPLHF. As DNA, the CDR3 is TGTGCCAGCAGTGTGCGACAGGGGCGTACTTATAATTCACCCCTCCACTTT.